The sequence of this T cell receptor (beta chain) was determined in a study of blood T cell repertoires in COVID-19. Study background: Specimens from acute and convalescent COVID-19 originated in the United States, Italy and Spain. T cells, B-cell-depleted T cells, or PBMCs provided the cDNA or gDNA that served as material.

Looked up from germline, CDR1 is SGHNT and CDR2 is YENEEA. The CDR3 totals 13 residues. V dropped 5 bases and J dropped 8; count of bases not matched to a gene: 2. TCRdb's copy holds only in-frame clones and misses some; the assay was immunoSEQ multiplex PCR. The sample includes some 320,000 clones, 89% of them seen just once. This clone was seen more than once but under ten times. The rearrangement uses TRBV11-3 and TRBJ1-6; 8 bases align to TRBD1. Sequencing used PBMCs or T cells enriched from blood (not recorded which). This sequence was found in a woman between 50 and 59 years old who had been exposed to COVID-19. CDR3 coding DNA: TGTGCCAGCAGCCAGGACAGGGATTCACCCCTCCACTTT. It yields the protein CASSQDRDSPLHF.